This T cell receptor (beta chain) was retrieved from a study of blood T cell repertoires in COVID-19. This CDR3 spans 15 amino acids. The germline V gene has CDR1 SNHLY and CDR2 FYNNEI. J was trimmed by 7 bases and V by 1 base; bases with no gene match: 7. Assay used: immunoSEQ multiplex PCR; TCRdb lists only in-frame clones, some missing. The table has some 450,000 clones, about 90% seen once. The material sequenced was peripheral blood. This rearrangement joins TRBV2 to TRBJ2-7, with 10 bases identical to TRBD1. The sequence was collected from a man aged 18 to 29 with COVID-19, enrolled during active disease. CDR3 DNA sequence: TGTGCCAGCAGTGAAGAGACAGGGGGCGCGGGGGAGCAGTACTTC. Protein: CASSEETGGAGEQYF.